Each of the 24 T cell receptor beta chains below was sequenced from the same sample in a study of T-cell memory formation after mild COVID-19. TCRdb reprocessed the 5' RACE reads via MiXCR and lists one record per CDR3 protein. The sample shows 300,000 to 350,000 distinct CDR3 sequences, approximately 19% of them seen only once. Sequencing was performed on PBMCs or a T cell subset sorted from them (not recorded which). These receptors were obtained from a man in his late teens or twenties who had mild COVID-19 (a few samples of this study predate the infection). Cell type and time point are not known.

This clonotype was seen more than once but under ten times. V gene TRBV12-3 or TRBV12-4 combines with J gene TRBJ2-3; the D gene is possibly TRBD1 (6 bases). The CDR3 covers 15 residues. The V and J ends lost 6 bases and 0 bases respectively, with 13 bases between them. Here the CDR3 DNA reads TGTGCCAGCAGCTGGACAGTTTATAGCACAGATACGCAGTATTTT. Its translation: CASSWTVYSTDTQYF.

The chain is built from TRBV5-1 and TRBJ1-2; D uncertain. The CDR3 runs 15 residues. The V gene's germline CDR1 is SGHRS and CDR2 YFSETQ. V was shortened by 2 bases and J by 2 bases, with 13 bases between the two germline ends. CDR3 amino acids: CASSLDPGLNYGYTF. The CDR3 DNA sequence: TGCGCCAGCAGCTTAGATCCAGGCCTGAACTATGGCTACACCTTC.

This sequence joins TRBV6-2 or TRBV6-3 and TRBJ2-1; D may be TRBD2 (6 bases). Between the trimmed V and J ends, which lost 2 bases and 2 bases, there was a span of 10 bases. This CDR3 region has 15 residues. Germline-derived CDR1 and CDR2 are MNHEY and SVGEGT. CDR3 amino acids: CASSYRDWTYNEQFF. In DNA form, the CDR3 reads TGTGCCAGCAGTTACCGGGACTGGACCTACAATGAGCAGTTCTTC.

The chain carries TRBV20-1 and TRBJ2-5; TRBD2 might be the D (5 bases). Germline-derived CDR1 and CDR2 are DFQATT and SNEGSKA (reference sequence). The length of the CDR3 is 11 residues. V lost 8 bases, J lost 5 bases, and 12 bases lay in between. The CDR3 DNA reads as TGCAGTCTGCAGAGCGGCGAGACCCAGTACTTC. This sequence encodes CSLQSGETQYF.

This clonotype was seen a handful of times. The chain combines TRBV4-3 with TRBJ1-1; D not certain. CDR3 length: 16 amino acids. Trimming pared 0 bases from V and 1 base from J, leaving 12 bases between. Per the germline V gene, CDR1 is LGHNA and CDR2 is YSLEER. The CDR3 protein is CASSQEGGIKNTEAFF. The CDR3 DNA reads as TGCGCCAGCAGCCAAGAGGGAGGGATAAAGAACACTGAAGCTTTCTTT.

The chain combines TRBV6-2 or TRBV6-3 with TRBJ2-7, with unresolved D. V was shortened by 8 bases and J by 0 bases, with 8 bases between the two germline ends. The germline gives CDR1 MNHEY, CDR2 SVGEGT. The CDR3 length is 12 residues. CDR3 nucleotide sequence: TGTGCCAGCGATAACGGCTCCTACGAGCAGTACTTC. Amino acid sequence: CASDNGSYEQYF.

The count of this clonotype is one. The CDR3 sequence: CASSQITGAYYGYTF. The CDR3 DNA is TGCGCCAGCAGCCAGATTACAGGCGCTTACTATGGCTACACCTTC. J is TRBJ1-2 and V is TRBV4-3; possible D gene TRBD1, 5 bases. Germline values: CDR1 LGHNA, CDR2 YSLEER. There are 15 residues in the CDR3. V lost 3 bases and J lost 3, with 14 bases in between.

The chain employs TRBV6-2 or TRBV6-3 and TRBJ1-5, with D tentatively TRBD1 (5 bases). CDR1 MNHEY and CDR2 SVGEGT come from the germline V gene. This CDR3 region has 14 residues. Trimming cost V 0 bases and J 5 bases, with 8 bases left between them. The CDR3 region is CASSYSRGDQPQHF. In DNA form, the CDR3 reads TGTGCCAGCAGTTACTCGCGGGGGGATCAGCCCCAGCATTTT.

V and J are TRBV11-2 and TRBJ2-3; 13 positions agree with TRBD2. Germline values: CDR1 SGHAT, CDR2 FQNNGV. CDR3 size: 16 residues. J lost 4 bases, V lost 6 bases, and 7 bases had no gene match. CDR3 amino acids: CASRPGLAGVPDTQYF. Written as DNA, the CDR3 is TGTGCCAGCAGACCTGGACTAGCGGGGGTACCAGATACGCAGTATTTT. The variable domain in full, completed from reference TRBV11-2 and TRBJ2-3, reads EAGVAQSPRYKIIEKRQSVAFWCNPISGHATLYWYQQILGQGPKLLIQFQNNGVVDDSQLPKDRFSAERLKGVDSTLKIQPAKLEDSAVYLCASRPGLAGVPDTQYFGPGTRLTVL.

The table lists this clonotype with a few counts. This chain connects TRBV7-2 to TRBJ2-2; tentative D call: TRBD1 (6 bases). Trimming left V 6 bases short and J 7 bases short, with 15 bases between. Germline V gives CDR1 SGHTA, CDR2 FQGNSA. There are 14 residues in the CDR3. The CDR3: CASRAQGQSGELFF. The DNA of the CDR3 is TGTGCCAGCAGAGCCCAGGGACAAAGCGGGGAGCTGTTTTTT.

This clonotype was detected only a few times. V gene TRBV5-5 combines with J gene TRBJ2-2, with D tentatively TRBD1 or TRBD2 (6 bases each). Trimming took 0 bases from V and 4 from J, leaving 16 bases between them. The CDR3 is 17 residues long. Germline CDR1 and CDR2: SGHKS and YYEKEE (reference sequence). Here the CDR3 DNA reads TGTGCCAGCAGCTTGGGAATACGGGGGCGTAGCACCGGGGAGCTGTTTTTT. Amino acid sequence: CASSLGIRGRSTGELFF.

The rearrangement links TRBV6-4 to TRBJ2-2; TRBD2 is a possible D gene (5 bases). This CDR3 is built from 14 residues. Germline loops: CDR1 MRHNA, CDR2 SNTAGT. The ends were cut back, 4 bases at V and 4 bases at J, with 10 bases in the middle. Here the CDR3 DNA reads TGTGCCAGCAGTGGTGAGGGATTCACCGGGGAGCTGTTTTTT. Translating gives CASSGEGFTGELFF.

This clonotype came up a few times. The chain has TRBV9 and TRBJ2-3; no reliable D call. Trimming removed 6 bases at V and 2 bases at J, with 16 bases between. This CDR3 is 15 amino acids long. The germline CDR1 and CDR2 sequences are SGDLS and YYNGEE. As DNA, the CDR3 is TGTGCCAGCAATCTCGGAGTGCCCCCCACAGATACGCAGTATTTT. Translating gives CASNLGVPPTDTQYF.

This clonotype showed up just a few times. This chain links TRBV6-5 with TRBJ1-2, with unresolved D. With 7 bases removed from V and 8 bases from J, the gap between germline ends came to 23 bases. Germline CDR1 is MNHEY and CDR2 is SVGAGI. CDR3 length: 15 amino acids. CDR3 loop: CASTGNVVTPHGYTF. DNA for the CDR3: TGTGCCAGCACCGGTAACGTAGTCACCCCTCACGGCTACACCTTC.

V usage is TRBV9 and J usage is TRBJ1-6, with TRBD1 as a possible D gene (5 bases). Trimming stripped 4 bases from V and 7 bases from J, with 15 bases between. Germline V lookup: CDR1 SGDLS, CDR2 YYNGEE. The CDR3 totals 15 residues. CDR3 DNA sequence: TGTGCCAGCAGCCCCCCGGGGGGGGTGAATTCACCCCTCCACTTT. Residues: CASSPPGGVNSPLHF.

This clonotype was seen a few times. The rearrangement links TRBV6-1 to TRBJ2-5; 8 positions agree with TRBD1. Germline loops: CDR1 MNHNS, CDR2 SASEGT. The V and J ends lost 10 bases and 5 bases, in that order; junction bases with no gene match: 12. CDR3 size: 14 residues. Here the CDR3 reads CAIRFRGLSETQYF. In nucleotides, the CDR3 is TGTGCCATCCGTTTCAGGGGGCTATCCGAGACCCAGTACTTC.

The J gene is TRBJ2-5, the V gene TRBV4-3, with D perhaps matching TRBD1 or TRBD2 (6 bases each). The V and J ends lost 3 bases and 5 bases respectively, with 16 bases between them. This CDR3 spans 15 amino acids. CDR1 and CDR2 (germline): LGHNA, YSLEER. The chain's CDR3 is CASSQGVGGHETQYF. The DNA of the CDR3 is TGCGCCAGCAGCCAGGGAGTGGGGGGCCATGAGACCCAGTACTTC.

CDR3 in amino acids: CSARQGMETEAFF. CDR3 bases: TGCAGCGCTCGACAGGGTATGGAGACTGAAGCTTTCTTT. This sequence joins TRBV29-1 and TRBJ1-1, with 7 bases fitting TRBD1. J was trimmed by 5 bases and V by 7 bases; bases with no gene match: 10. This CDR3 comprises 13 residues. Germline lookup yields CDR1 SQVTM and CDR2 ANQGSEA.

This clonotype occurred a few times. The CDR3 loop reads CASSPSPGLARTGELFF. CDR3 coding DNA: TGCGCCAGCAGTCCGTCCCCCGGACTAGCGAGAACCGGGGAGCTGTTTTTT. The V gene is TRBV23-1, the J gene TRBJ2-2; 9 bases map to TRBD2. TRBV23-1 is annotated as an ORF whose role is uncertain. The CDR3 totals 17 residues. The junction had 11 bases not matched to a gene; V was cut back by 4 bases and J by 5 bases.

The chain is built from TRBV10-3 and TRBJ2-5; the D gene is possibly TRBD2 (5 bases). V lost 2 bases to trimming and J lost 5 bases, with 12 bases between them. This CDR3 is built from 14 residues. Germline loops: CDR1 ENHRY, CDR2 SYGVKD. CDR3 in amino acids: CAISERVSDETQYF. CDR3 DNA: TGTGCCATCAGTGAGAGGGTTAGCGATGAGACCCAGTACTTC.

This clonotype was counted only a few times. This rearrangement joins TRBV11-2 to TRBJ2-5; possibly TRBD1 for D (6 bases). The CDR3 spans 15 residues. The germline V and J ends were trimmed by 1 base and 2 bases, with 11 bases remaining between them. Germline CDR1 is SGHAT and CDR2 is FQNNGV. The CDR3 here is CASSLVRTEQETQYF. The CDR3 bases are TGTGCCAGCAGCTTAGTCCGGACAGAGCAAGAGACCCAGTACTTC.

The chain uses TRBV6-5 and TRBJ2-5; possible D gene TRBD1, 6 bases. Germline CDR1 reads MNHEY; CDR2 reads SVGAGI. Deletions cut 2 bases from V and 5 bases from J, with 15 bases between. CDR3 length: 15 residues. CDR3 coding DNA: TGTGCCAGCAGTTACGGCCAGGGGAGTCGGGAGACCCAGTACTTC. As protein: CASSYGQGSRETQYF.

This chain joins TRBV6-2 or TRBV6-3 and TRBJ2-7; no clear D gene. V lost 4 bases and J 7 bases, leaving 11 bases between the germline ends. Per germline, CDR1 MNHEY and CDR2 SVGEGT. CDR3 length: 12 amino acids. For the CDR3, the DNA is TGTGCCAGCAGTTCGATAAACCGGGAGCAGTACTTC. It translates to CASSSINREQYF.

CDR3 coding DNA: TGCAGTGCTCCCCACAGGGTGCGATGGGTGATAGATACGCAGTATTTT. It translates to CSAPHRVRWVIDTQYF. The chain has TRBV20-1 and TRBJ2-3; tentatively, D is TRBD1 (6 bases). This CDR3 region has 16 residues. V lost 5 bases and J 5 bases, leaving 23 bases between the germline ends. Germline CDR1 reads DFQATT; CDR2 reads SNEGSKA (reference sequence).